These T cell receptor beta chains were read from a single sample in a study of cytotoxic CD8 clonotypes in ibrutinib-treated CLL. Only in-frame clones appear in the TCRdb table, and some are missing; sequencing was by immunoSEQ multiplex PCR. The sample carries tens of thousands of clones, less than 85% recorded once. Sequenced here: PBMCs, sampled after 24 months of ibrutinib treatment. The receptor source for this set is a human donor with chronic lymphocytic leukemia. CDR3s include the opening cysteine and the closing phenylalanine or tryptophan. The order of the fields is clone size, V gene, J gene, CDR3 length, D gene, CDR3 protein, CDR3 DNA. A D gene is named only where the DNA matches it firmly. Size is omitted from some rows. Given values are once, few, many or a class for expanded clones.

>NA|TRBV7-9|TRBJ2-7|13|NA
CASSFGEVNEQYF
TGTGCCAGCAGCTTTGGGGAAGTAAACGAGCAGTACTTC
>once|TRBV15|TRBJ1-2|17|NA
CATSRGGGSSASYGYTF
TGTGCCACCAGCAGAGGAGGGGGATCATCAGCCTCTTATGGCTACACCTTC
>NA|TRBV28|TRBJ2-7|17|NA
CASSLLWRDRVPYEQYF
TGTGCCAGCAGTTTATTATGGCGGGACAGAGTGCCCTACGAGCAGTACTTC
>NA|TRBV27|TRBJ2-5|14|TRBD2
CASSLTSGSLGQYF
TGTGCCAGCAGCCTGACTAGCGGGAGTTTGGGCCAGTACTTC
>NA|TRBV14|TRBJ2-1|16|NA
CASSPLDRAAYNEQFF
TGTGCCAGCAGCCCCCTTGATAGAGCGGCTTACAATGAGCAGTTCTTC
>once|TRBV28|TRBJ2-1|14|NA
CASTLTPSYNEQFF
TGTGCCAGCACACTTACTCCCTCCTACAATGAGCAGTTCTTC
>NA|TRBV6-6|TRBJ1-2|15|NA
CASSYSPTGFNGYTF
TGTGCCAGCAGTTACTCCCCCACAGGGTTTAATGGCTACACCTTC
>NA|TRBV15|TRBJ1-5|14|NA
CATSDGQTNQPQHF
TGTGCCACCAGTGACGGACAGACGAATCAGCCCCAGCATTTT
>NA|TRBV7-9|TRBJ2-7|12|NA
CASSLGRYEQYF
TGTGCCAGCAGCTTAGGACGTTACGAGCAGTACTTC
>few|TRBV5-6|TRBJ2-3|16|NA
CASSLSPKFRTDTQYF
TGTGCCAGCAGCTTGTCTCCGAAATTCAGAACAGATACGCAGTATTTT
>NA|TRBV4-2|TRBJ2-1|16|NA
CASSSLGGRSYNEQFF
TGTGCCAGCAGTTCCCTCGGGGGCCGCTCCTACAATGAGCAGTTCTTC
>once|TRBV18|TRBJ2-2|16|TRBD2
CASSLTSGANTGELFF
TGTGCCAGCTCACTCACTAGCGGTGCGAACACCGGGGAGCTGTTTTTT
>once|TRBV9|TRBJ2-1|17|TRBD1
CASSVEAGGMVRGEQFF
TGTGCCAGCAGCGTAGAGGCAGGGGGCATGGTCCGGGGTGAGCAGTTCTTC
>NA|TRBV7-3|TRBJ2-7|15|TRBD1
CASSLTPTGGYEQYF
TGTGCCAGCAGCTTAACCCCGACAGGGGGCTACGAGCAGTACTTC
>NA|TRBV19|TRBJ2-2|13|TRBD1
CASSRQGPGELFF
TGTGCCAGTAGTAGACAGGGGCCCGGGGAGCTGTTTTTT
>NA|TRBV7-2|TRBJ2-1|15|NA
CASSLGSGGKNEQFF
TGTGCCAGCAGCTTAGGCTCTGGGGGCAAGAATGAGCAGTTCTTC
>NA|TRBV6-6|TRBJ2-7|13|TRBD1
CASSYDRGYEQYF
TGTGCCAGCAGTTACGACAGGGGCTACGAGCAGTACTTC
>NA|TRBV7-3|TRBJ2-3|12|NA
CASSSSTDTQYF
TGTGCCAGCAGCTCTAGCACAGATACGCAGTATTTT
>few|TRBV25-1|TRBJ2-5|16|NA
CASSEWTEEIQETQYF
TGTGCCAGCAGTGAATGGACAGAAGAAATTCAAGAGACCCAGTACTTC
>NA|TRBV19|TRBJ1-1|13|NA
CASSGSRNTEAFF
TGTGCCAGTAGTGGCAGCAGGAACACTGAAGCTTTCTTT
>NA|TRBV6-1|TRBJ1-1|15|NA
CASSVTTVMNTEAFF
TGTGCCAGCAGTGTAACGACAGTCATGAACACTGAAGCTTTCTTT
>NA|TRBV9|TRBJ2-1|16|TRBD1
CASSPRGDRAYNEQFF
TGTGCCAGCAGCCCTAGGGGGGACAGGGCTTACAATGAGCAGTTCTTC
>few|TRBV4-2|TRBJ2-7|12|TRBD2
CASSSTSAEQYF
TGTGCCAGCAGCTCGACTAGCGCCGAGCAGTACTTC
>NA|TRBV7-8|TRBJ2-1|16|NA
CASSPGWVRRDNEQFF
TGTGCCAGCAGCCCAGGGTGGGTTAGGAGGGACAATGAGCAGTTCTTC
>NA|TRBV7-6|TRBJ2-1|16|TRBD2
CASSLISGRTYNEQFF
TGTGCCAGCAGCCTCATTAGCGGGAGAACCTACAATGAGCAGTTCTTC
>NA|TRBV27|TRBJ2-6|17|NA
CASSIQQSHSGANVLTF
TGTGCCAGCAGTATACAACAGAGTCACTCTGGGGCCAACGTCCTGACTTTC
>few|TRBV5-1|TRBJ1-2|15|NA
CASSLGAGRAPGYTF
TGCGCCAGCAGCTTGGGGGCAGGCCGGGCTCCTGGCTACACCTTC
>NA|TRBV10-3|TRBJ2-7|14|TRBD1
CAISDRTGGHEQYF
TGTGCCATCAGTGACCGGACAGGGGGCCACGAGCAGTACTTC
>NA|TRBV7-2|TRBJ2-6|17|NA
CASSIQQVSSGANVLTF
TGTGCCAGCAGCATCCAACAGGTTTCCTCTGGGGCCAACGTCCTGACTTTC
>NA|TRBV5-4|TRBJ2-7|13|NA
CASSLGLNGEQYF
TGTGCCAGCAGCTTGGGACTAAACGGCGAGCAGTACTTC
>many|TRBV2|TRBJ2-4|15|TRBD2
CASSARLAGSNIQYF
TGTGCCAGCAGTGCTCGGCTAGCGGGTAGTAACATTCAGTACTTC
>NA|TRBV5-1|TRBJ2-2|13|NA
CASTMTGTGELFF
TGCGCCAGCACCATGACAGGAACCGGGGAGCTGTTTTTT
>NA|TRBV19|TRBJ2-1|14|NA
CASSIGGSYNEQFF
TGTGCCAGTAGTATAGGGGGCTCCTACAATGAGCAGTTCTTC
>NA|TRBV2|TRBJ1-1|14|TRBD1
CASGSTGGGTEAFF
TGTGCCAGCGGAAGTACAGGGGGTGGTACTGAAGCTTTCTTT
>NA|TRBV5-6|TRBJ2-5|16|TRBD2
CASSFPSGRSQETQYF
TGTGCCAGCAGCTTCCCTAGCGGGAGATCTCAAGAGACCCAGTACTTC
>NA|TRBV7-3|TRBJ2-2|16|NA
CASSLQALSNTGELFF
TGTGCCAGCAGCTTACAGGCTTTGTCGAACACCGGGGAGCTGTTTTTT
>NA|TRBV15|TRBJ2-3|15|TRBD1
CATSGRTGGLNTQYF
TGTGCCACCAGCGGTAGGACAGGGGGCCTGAATACGCAGTATTTT
>NA|TRBV29-1|TRBJ1-2|11|TRBD1
CSGRTGGGYTF
TGCAGCGGTAGGACAGGGGGTGGCTACACCTTC
>NA|TRBV5-1|TRBJ1-1|14|NA
CASSLVATSTEAFF
TGCGCCAGCAGCTTGGTGGCGACATCCACTGAAGCTTTCTTT
>NA|TRBV28|TRBJ1-2|13|NA
CASSGQINYGYTF
TGTGCCAGCAGCGGACAGATTAACTATGGCTACACCTTC
>NA|TRBV27|TRBJ2-3|13|NA
CASSKQGRDTQYF
TGTGCCAGCAGTAAACAGGGAAGAGATACGCAGTATTTT
>NA|TRBV7-2|TRBJ2-5|13|NA
CASGRAVEETQYF
TGTGCCAGCGGTAGGGCAGTCGAAGAGACCCAGTACTTC
>NA|TRBV18|TRBJ2-3|15|TRBD2
CASSPRTSAKDTQYF
TGTGCCAGCTCACCCCGGACTAGCGCGAAGGATACGCAGTATTTT
>NA|TRBV28|TRBJ2-7|15|NA
CASSLLTGYNYEQYF
TGTGCCAGCAGTTTATTGACAGGTTATAACTACGAGCAGTACTTC
>NA|TRBV19|TRBJ1-2|14|NA
CASNLGTTDSGYTF
TGTGCCAGTAACTTGGGTACAACTGATAGTGGCTACACCTTC
>few|TRBV28|TRBJ2-1|15|TRBD2
CASSPSGRADREQFF
TGTGCCAGCAGCCCTAGCGGGAGGGCCGATCGCGAGCAGTTCTTC
>NA|TRBV4-2|TRBJ2-7|14|NA
CASSSDRRSYEQYF
TGTGCCAGCAGCTCAGATAGGAGGTCCTACGAGCAGTACTTC
>NA|TRBV25-1|TRBJ1-4|15|TRBD1
CASSPHDRGGEKLFF
TGTGCCAGCAGTCCCCATGACAGGGGCGGCGAAAAACTGTTTTTT
>NA|TRBV6-1|TRBJ2-1|14|NA
CASSEVPRMAEQFF
TGTGCCAGCAGTGAAGTCCCTAGGATGGCTGAGCAGTTCTTC
>many|TRBV28|TRBJ1-2|15|TRBD1
CASNKEDRVWYGYTF
TGTGCCAGCAATAAGGAGGACAGGGTATGGTATGGCTACACCTTC
>NA|TRBV7-9|TRBJ2-2|17|NA
CASSQARARIGSGELFF
TGTGCCAGCAGCCAAGCCAGAGCGAGGATCGGGTCCGGGGAGCTGTTTTTT
>NA|TRBV4-2|TRBJ2-1|19|TRBD2
CASSQVIGLAGVSYNEQFF
TGTGCCAGCAGCCAGGTGATCGGACTAGCGGGAGTATCCTACAATGAGCAGTTCTTC
>few|TRBV6-1|TRBJ2-7|15|TRBD2
CASREGLAGTYEQYF
TGTGCCAGCAGGGAGGGTCTAGCGGGAACCTACGAGCAGTACTTC
>NA|TRBV7-8|TRBJ2-2|11|NA
CASSPPGELFF
TGTGCCAGCAGCCCCCCTGGGGAGCTGTTTTTT
>NA|TRBV6-5|TRBJ2-5|13|NA
CASSYSIGETQYF
TGTGCCAGCAGTTACTCGATAGGGGAGACCCAGTACTTC
>NA|TRBV7-2|TRBJ2-7|14|NA
CASSPDRARYEQYF
TGTGCCAGCAGCCCCGACAGAGCGCGATACGAGCAGTACTTC
>NA|TRBV5-1|TRBJ2-7|14|TRBD2
CASSSELAGSEQYF
TGCGCCAGCAGCTCCGAACTAGCGGGTTCCGAGCAGTACTTC